These T cell receptor beta chains were read from a single sample in a study of T cell responses to AZD1222 COVID-19 vaccine. TCRdb's table, derived via immunoSEQ multiplex PCR, lists solely in-frame clones and lacks some. The repertoire has roughly 100,000 clones, approximately 87% of them found once; the top ten carry roughly 2.6%. The starting material was peripheral blood, obtained on day 0 of AZD1222 vaccination. The receptors shown here come from an adult in good health. Each CDR3 is given with its conserved first and last residue. A D gene is named only where the DNA matches it firmly. Clone size appears in some rows only: once, few, many, or a class for an expanded clone.

j_call d_call clone_size v_call cdr3_nt cdr3_aa
TRBJ2-3 . . TRBV13 TGTGCCAGCAGCTTACTCCAGGGGCGCCCGCAGTATTTT CASSLLQGRPQYF
TRBJ2-5 TRBD2 . TRBV27 TGTGCCAGCAGCCAAACTCAGGGTGGGAGGGTTGAGACCCAGTACTTC CASSQTQGGRVETQYF
TRBJ2-1 . once TRBV7-9 TGTGCCCCTAGGGAGAGCTCCTACAATGAGCAGTTCTTC CAPRESSYNEQFF
TRBJ1-6 . . TRBV3-1/TRBV3-2 TGTGCCAGCAGCCAAGGGGGCCTCGATTCACCCCTCCACTTT CASSQGGLDSPLHF
TRBJ2-1 . . TRBV4-1 TGCGCCAGCAGCCCCCCCCAGGGACCAAATGAGCAGTTCTTC CASSPPQGPNEQFF
TRBJ1-2 . . TRBV6-1 TGTGCCAGCAGTGAATCGTCGGTCGGGGGCTACACCTTC CASSESSVGGYTF
TRBJ2-3 . . TRBV4-1 TGCGCCAGCAGCCTAGCTGGCAGGGGGGCGGTCACAGATACGCAGTATTTT CASSLAGRGAVTDTQYF
TRBJ1-6 TRBD1 . TRBV3-1/TRBV3-2 TGTGCCAGCAGCCAAGTGGACAGGGGGAACTCACCCCTCCACTTT CASSQVDRGNSPLHF
TRBJ1-2 . . TRBV6-5 TGTGCCAGCAGGAACACAGAAAGGGGGGTCTATGGCTACACCTTC CASRNTERGVYGYTF
TRBJ2-2 . . TRBV7-8 TGTGCCAGCAGCTTACGACTGAACACCGGGGAGCTGTTTTTT CASSLRLNTGELFF
TRBJ1-5 . . TRBV18 TGTGCCAGCTCACCGGAGGACATTAGCAATCAGCCCCAGCATTTT CASSPEDISNQPQHF
TRBJ2-6 TRBD1 . TRBV9 TGTGCCAGCAGCGTTAGGGACAGGGGGTTCTCTGGGGCCAACGTCCTGACTTTC CASSVRDRGFSGANVLTF
TRBJ1-2 . . TRBV6-5 TGTGCCAGCAGTTCCGACCATGGGGGGTATAACTATGGCTACACCTTC CASSSDHGGYNYGYTF
TRBJ1-2 . . TRBV5-1 TGCGCCAGCAGCTTGGCCGTGGCCCAGGGTACCTATGGCTACACCTTC CASSLAVAQGTYGYTF
TRBJ1-6 . . TRBV11-2 TGTGCCAGCAGCTCGGCAAGGGGCCGTTGGGGGGCCCCCCTCCACTTT CASSSARGRWGAPLHF
TRBJ1-2 . . TRBV7-2 TGTGCCAGCAACCGCCGGCAGGGGAACTATGGCTACACCTTC CASNRRQGNYGYTF
TRBJ2-7 TRBD1 . TRBV27 TGTGCCAGCAGTCCCGACAGGGTATACTACGAGCAGTACTTC CASSPDRVYYEQYF
TRBJ1-2 . . TRBV28 TGTGCCAGCAGTTTAGGCCAGGCGGACCGGCACACCTTC CASSLGQADRHTF
TRBJ2-3 . . TRBV5-1 TGCGCCAGCAGCATCCTCCGGGACTCTGGTACGCAGTATTTT CASSILRDSGTQYF
TRBJ2-7 . few TRBV7-9 TGTGCCAGCAGCTTAGGGGACATGGACTCCTACGAGCAGTACTTC CASSLGDMDSYEQYF
TRBJ1-2 TRBD1 few TRBV7-2 TGTGCCAGCAGCCCAGACAGGGTCTATGGCTACACCTTC CASSPDRVYGYTF
TRBJ1-5 . . TRBV19 TGTGCCAGTACCCCAGAGTATAGCAATCAGCCCCAGCATTTT CASTPEYSNQPQHF
TRBJ1-6 TRBD1 . TRBV9 TGTGCCAGCAGCGTAGACGTCGGGACAGTGAATTCACCCCTCCACTTT CASSVDVGTVNSPLHF